This T cell receptor (beta chain) was recovered during a study of T cells and copy number aberrations in small-cell lung cancer. Study observations and caveats: All specimens were formalin-fixed paraffin-embedded tissue, prone to sequencing artifacts.

V dropped 0 bases and J dropped 7; count of bases not matched to a gene: 7. From germline, CDR1 is SGHNT and CDR2 YYREEE (reference sequence). There are 14 residues in the CDR3. All donors were smokers or heavy second-hand smokers. Adjacent normal lung was taken at least 2 cm from tumor. Assay: immunoSEQ multiplex PCR; the TCRdb copy retains only in-frame clones and omits some. The sample has thousands of clones, approximately 80% seen once. To note about this clone: Its specificity is unknown.

The sample consisted of normal tissue next to the tumor. This sequence joins TRBV5-4 and TRBJ2-7; 7 bases are shared with TRBD2. The receptor was derived from a woman aged 50 to 60 with small cell lung cancer. This CDR3 reads CASSLEGGPREQYF. CDR3 nucleotides: TGTGCCAGCAGCTTGGAGGGAGGGCCGCGGGAGCAGTACTTC.